The 6 T cell receptor beta chains listed next were all sequenced from one sample in a study of human T cells and chemical hapten exposure. TCRdb recomputed calls from the RACE reads with MiXCR, one row per CDR3 protein. The sample contains about 340,000 distinct CDR3 sequences, around 7% of which appear only once. As for time point: patch test 1, 2 weeks after DPC sensitization. The sample's treatment: therapeutic diphenylcyclopropenone sensitization with weekly scalp DPC. The specimen was whole blood, collected in connection with sensitization to the hapten diphenylcyclopropenone (DPC). The receptors were gathered from a woman aged 18-29 years with alopecia areata. Some clones in this sample may be carry-over from other donors' samples.

The gene calls are TRBV5-1 and TRBJ1-6; D call uncertain. Looked up from germline, CDR1 is SGHRS and CDR2 is YFSETQ. The V end lost 0 bases, the J end lost 7 bases, and 8 bases lay between the germline ends. The CDR3 totals 14 residues. CDR3: CASSLEGRNSPLHF. DNA of the CDR3: TGCGCCAGCAGCTTGGAGGGCAGAAATTCACCCCTCCACTTT.

This chain joins TRBV7-9 and TRBJ2-7, with unresolved D. CDR3 length: 14 amino acids. Germline CDR1 is SEHNR and CDR2 is FQNEAQ (reference sequence). The V gene lost 1 base and the J gene lost 3 bases, with 10 bases spanning the gap. The DNA for the CDR3 is TGTGCCAGCAGCTTAGAGGACGGTCGCTACGAGCAGTACTTC. It codes for CASSLEDGRYEQYF.

There are many counts of this clonotype. The chain employs TRBV7-8 and TRBJ1-1; D remains ambiguous. Germline V CDR1 and CDR2: SGHVS, FQNEAQ. Trimming pared 3 bases from V and 3 bases from J, leaving 5 bases between. This CDR3 is built from 12 residues. CDR3 nucleotide sequence: TGTGCCAGCAGCTTCAGCTACACTGAAGCTTTCTTT. It codes for CASSFSYTEAFF.

This clonotype occurred a few times. V gene TRBV5-1 combines with J gene TRBJ1-1; 9 nucleotides align to TRBD1. This CDR3 is built from 16 residues. CDR1 and CDR2 (germline): SGHRS, YFSETQ. After removal of 4 bases from V and 4 bases from J, the junction contained 11 bases not matched to a gene. The CDR3 sequence is CASSAHWTGAGTEAFF. The CDR3 DNA follows: TGCGCCAGCAGCGCGCATTGGACAGGGGCCGGCACTGAAGCTTTCTTT. Drawing the rest from reference TRBV5-1 and TRBJ1-1, the complete variable domain is KAGVTQTPRYLIKTRGQQVTLSCSPISGHRSVSWYQQTPGQGLQFLFEYFSETQRNKGNFPGRFSGRQFSNSRSEMNVSTLELGDSALYLCASSAHWTGAGTEAFFGQGTRLTVV.

The chain has TRBV4-3 and TRBJ1-1; D is perhaps TRBD1 (6 bases). CDR1 and CDR2 from the germline V gene are LGHNA and YSLEER. CDR3 size: 15 residues. The ends were cut back, 2 bases at V and 1 base at J, with 11 bases in the middle. CDR3 nucleotides: TGCGCCAGCAGCCAAACGGACAGAAGGAACACTGAAGCTTTCTTT. It translates to CASSQTDRRNTEAFF.

The chain recombines TRBV4-3 with TRBJ1-2; perhaps TRBD1 as D (5 bases). From germline, CDR1 is LGHNA and CDR2 YSLEER. V shed 2 bases and J shed 3 bases, with 13 bases lying between them. The length of the CDR3 is 15 residues. This CDR3 reads CASSQIMAGDYGYTF. CDR3 nucleotides: TGCGCCAGCAGCCAAATAATGGCGGGGGACTATGGCTACACCTTC.